This T cell receptor (beta chain) originates from a study of blood T cell repertoires in COVID-19. Overall study: Sites in the United States, Italy and Spain provided acute and convalescent COVID-19 samples.

V lost 1 base and J lost 4; bases outside the gene matches: 4. The germline gives CDR1 SGHNT, CDR2 YYREEE (reference sequence). The CDR3 is 14 residues long. Measured with immunoSEQ multiplex PCR; TCRdb has only the in-frame clones, and not every one. The sample yields around 420,000 clones, nearly 90% seen once. Sequencing was performed on PBMCs or T cells enriched from blood (not recorded which). The sequence was collected from a woman aged 40-49 years with acute COVID-19. This chain joins TRBV5-4 and TRBJ2-7, with TRBD1 matching over 8 bases. CDR3 region: CASSLKGQEYEQYF. The CDR3 DNA follows: TGTGCCAGCAGCTTGAAGGGACAGGAATACGAGCAGTACTTC.